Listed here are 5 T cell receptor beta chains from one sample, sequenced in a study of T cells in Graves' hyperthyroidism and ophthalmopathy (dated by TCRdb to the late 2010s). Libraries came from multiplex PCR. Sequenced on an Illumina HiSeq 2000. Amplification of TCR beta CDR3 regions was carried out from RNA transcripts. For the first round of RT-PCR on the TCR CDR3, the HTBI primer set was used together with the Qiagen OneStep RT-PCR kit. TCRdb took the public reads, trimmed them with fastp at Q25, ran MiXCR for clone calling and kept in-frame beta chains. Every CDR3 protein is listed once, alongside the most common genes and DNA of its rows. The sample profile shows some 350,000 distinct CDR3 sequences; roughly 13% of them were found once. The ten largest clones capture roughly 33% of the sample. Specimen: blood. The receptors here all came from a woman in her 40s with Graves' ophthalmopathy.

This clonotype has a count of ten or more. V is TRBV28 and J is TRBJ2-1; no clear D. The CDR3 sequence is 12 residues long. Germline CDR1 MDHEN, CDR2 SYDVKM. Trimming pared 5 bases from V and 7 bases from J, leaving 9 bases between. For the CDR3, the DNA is TGTGCCAGCAGTCCCCCAGTGAATGAGCAGTTCTTC. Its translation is CASSPPVNEQFF.

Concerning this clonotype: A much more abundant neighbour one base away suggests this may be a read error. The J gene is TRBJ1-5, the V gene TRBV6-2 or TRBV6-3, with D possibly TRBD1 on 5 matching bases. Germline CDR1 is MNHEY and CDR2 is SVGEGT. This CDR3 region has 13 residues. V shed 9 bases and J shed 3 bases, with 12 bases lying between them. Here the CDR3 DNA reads TGTGCCAGTTCTACCGGGACCAATCAGCCCCAGCATTTT. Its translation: CASSTGTNQPQHF.

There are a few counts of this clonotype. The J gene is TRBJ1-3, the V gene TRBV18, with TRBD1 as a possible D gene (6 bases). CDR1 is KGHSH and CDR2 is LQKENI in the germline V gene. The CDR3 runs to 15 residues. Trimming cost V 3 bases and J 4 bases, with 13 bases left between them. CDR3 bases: TGTGCCAGCTCACCGGGGGCCGCGAAAGGAAACACCATATATTTT. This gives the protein CASSPGAAKGNTIYF.

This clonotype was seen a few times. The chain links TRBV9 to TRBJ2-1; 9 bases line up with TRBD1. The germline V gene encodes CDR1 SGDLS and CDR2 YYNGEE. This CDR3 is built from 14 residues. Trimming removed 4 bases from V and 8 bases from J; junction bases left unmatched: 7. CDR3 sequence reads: CASSRTGVWDEQFF. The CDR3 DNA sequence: TGTGCCAGCAGCAGGACAGGGGTGTGGGATGAGCAGTTCTTC.

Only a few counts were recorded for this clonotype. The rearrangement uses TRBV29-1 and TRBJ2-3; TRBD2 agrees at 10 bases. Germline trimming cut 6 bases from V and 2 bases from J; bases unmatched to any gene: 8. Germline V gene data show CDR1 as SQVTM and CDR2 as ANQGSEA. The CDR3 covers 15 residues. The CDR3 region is CSVGGTSDTTDTQYF. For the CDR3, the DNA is TGCAGCGTCGGGGGGACTAGCGACACCACAGATACGCAGTATTTT.